The 25 T cell receptor beta chains given below trace back to one sample, sequenced in a study of blood T cell repertoires in COVID-19. The assay was immunoSEQ multiplex PCR, and TCRdb's table has in-frame clones only and misses some. The sample lists over 150,000 clones; roughly four fifths were seen once. Material: peripheral blood. These receptors were obtained from a woman aged 80 or over with COVID-19, enrolled during active disease.

The chain uses TRBV7-8 and TRBJ1-6; tentatively, D is TRBD1 (6 bases). Germline CDR1 reads SGHVS; CDR2 reads FQNEAQ. The length of the CDR3 is 14 residues. The V end was cut by 4 bases, the J end by 8 bases, with 12 bases between. As DNA, the CDR3 is TGTGCCAGCAGCTCTACAGGGATACATTCACCCCTCCACTTT. Encoded protein: CASSSTGIHSPLHF.

The chain uses TRBV4-1 and TRBJ2-5, with 10 bases aligning to TRBD2. The trim removed 0 bases at V and 5 bases at J, leaving 12 bases unmatched. CDR1 and CDR2 from the germline V gene are MGHRA and YSYEKL. The CDR3 length is 18 residues. CDR3 loop: CASSQDGTSGMVGETQYF. In DNA, the CDR3 is TGCGCCAGCAGCCAAGATGGAACTAGCGGGATGGTAGGGGAGACCCAGTACTTC.

This clone was seen only once. V is TRBV10-3 and J is TRBJ2-3; 11 nucleotides line up with TRBD2. Trimming cost V 7 bases and J 3 bases; bases outside gene matches: 15. The CDR3 has 18 residues. Germline V gene sequence: CDR1 ENHRY, CDR2 SYGVKD. In DNA form, the CDR3 reads TGTGCCATCAATCAGTTTAGCGGGGGGGCTATTGGAACAGATACGCAGTATTTT. Residues: CAINQFSGGAIGTDTQYF.

The chain combines TRBV5-4 with TRBJ2-7, with 11 bases identical to TRBD1. Germline CDR1 is SGHNT and CDR2 is YYREEE (reference sequence). This CDR3 is built from 13 residues. The V and J ends lost 4 bases and 6 bases, in that order; junction bases with no gene match: 3. DNA for the CDR3: TGTGCCAGCAGCCAGGGACAGGGGGGCGAGCAGTACTTC. It yields the protein CASSQGQGGEQYF.

DNA for the CDR3: TGTGCCCCTTATGGAGGAGATACGCAGTATTTT. Its translation: CAPYGGDTQYF. The chain has TRBV7-6 and TRBJ2-3; weak D call: TRBD2 (5 bases). The CDR3 sequence is 11 residues long. Trimming cost V 11 bases and J 5 bases, with 11 bases left between them. Germline V gives CDR1 SGHVS, CDR2 FNYEAQ.

CDR3 nucleotide sequence: TGTGCCAGCAGTGAAAATTGGGCCACTGGAAACACCATATATTTT. Protein sequence: CASSENWATGNTIYF. The chain has TRBV2 and TRBJ1-3, with unresolved D. The V and J ends lost 2 bases and 2 bases respectively, with 10 bases between them. The CDR3 is 15 residues long. Per germline, CDR1 SNHLY and CDR2 FYNNEI.

This clone appeared a single time. The chain couples TRBV4-1 to TRBJ2-3; possible D gene TRBD1, 6 bases. This CDR3 has 15 amino acids. Germline V gene lookup returns CDR1 MGHRA and CDR2 YSYEKL. Trimming stripped 0 bases from V and 5 bases from J, with 12 bases between. The CDR3 loop is CASSQEVRGVDTQYF. CDR3 DNA sequence: TGCGCCAGCAGCCAAGAGGTCAGGGGCGTAGATACGCAGTATTTT.

This clone appeared a single time. The chain couples TRBV2 to TRBJ1-1; D remains unclear. The germline V gene has CDR1 SNHLY and CDR2 FYNNEI. The CDR3 runs 13 residues. Deletions cut 3 bases from V and 1 base from J, with 6 bases between. CDR3 in amino acids: CASSEAGNTEAFF. CDR3 nucleotide sequence: TGTGCCAGCAGTGAGGCAGGGAACACTGAAGCTTTCTTT.

V usage is TRBV5-1 and J usage is TRBJ2-1; perhaps TRBD2 as D (6 bases). CDR1 is SGHRS and CDR2 is YFSETQ in the germline V gene. The CDR3 has 14 residues. Trimming stripped 4 bases from V and 0 bases from J, with 8 bases between. As DNA, the CDR3 is TGCGCCAGCAGCGCGGACTACTCCTACAATGAGCAGTTCTTC. Its protein product is CASSADYSYNEQFF.

The genes are TRBV11-3 and TRBJ2-1; 11 positions agree with TRBD2. The CDR3 loop spans 16 amino acids. The germline gives CDR1 SGHNT, CDR2 YENEEA. The junction had 4 bases not matched to a gene; V was cut back by 0 bases and J by 6 bases. The CDR3: CASSLETSGSTNEQFF. The CDR3 region has the DNA TGTGCCAGCAGCTTAGAAACTAGCGGGAGTACCAATGAGCAGTTCTTC.

J is TRBJ2-2 and V is TRBV27; TRBD2 might be the D (6 bases). The germline gives CDR1 MNHEY, CDR2 SMNVEV (reference sequence). V was cut by 4 bases and J by 3 bases, with 9 bases left in between. The CDR3 sequence is 14 residues long. The CDR3 sequence: CASSWGLYTGELFF. The CDR3 DNA reads TGTGCCAGCAGTTGGGGACTGTACACCGGGGAGCTGTTTTTT.

The chain has TRBV7-3 and TRBJ2-5; TRBD2 matches 8 bases. The junction had 1 base not matched to a gene; V was cut back by 1 base and J by 3 bases. CDR1 SGHTA and CDR2 FQGTGA come from the germline V gene. The CDR3 contains 14 residues. The CDR3 loop is CASSLIGGEETQYF. The DNA for the CDR3 is TGTGCCAGCAGCTTAATCGGGGGGGAAGAGACCCAGTACTTC.

This rearrangement joins TRBV7-9 to TRBJ2-5, with D perhaps TRBD2 (7 bases). The CDR3 is made up of 15 amino acids. The V gene lost 2 bases and the J gene lost 4 bases, with 14 bases spanning the gap. Looked up from germline, CDR1 is SEHNR and CDR2 is FQNEAQ (reference sequence). DNA for the CDR3: TGTGCCAGCAGCTTAAAGGGGGGGGCCATAGAGACCCAGTACTTC. This translates into CASSLKGGAIETQYF.

This CDR3 reads CASSLRGPTYGYTF. In DNA, the CDR3 is TGTGCCAGCAGCTTAAGGGGTCCGACCTATGGCTACACCTTC. The chain has TRBV5-6 and TRBJ1-2; TRBD1 is a possible D gene (5 bases). V was shortened by 2 bases and J by 4 bases, with 12 bases between the two germline ends. In germline, CDR1 is SGHDT, CDR2 YYEEEE. The CDR3 is 14 amino acids.

The rearrangement links TRBV6-6 to TRBJ2-7; 9 positions agree with TRBD2. This CDR3 contains 14 residues. Unmatched junction bases numbered 7, after V lost 5 bases and J lost 5 bases. From germline, CDR1 is MNHNY and CDR2 SVGAGI (reference sequence). The CDR3 sequence is CASSLSREGDEQYF. DNA for the CDR3: TGTGCCAGCAGTCTCTCGCGGGAGGGCGACGAGCAGTACTTC.

The V call is TRBV15, the J call TRBJ1-5, with 7 bases matching TRBD1. The V segment lost 1 base and the J segment 8 bases; nucleotides outside the gene matches: 8. Germline values: CDR1 LNHNV, CDR2 YYDKDF (reference sequence). CDR3 length: 15 amino acids. CDR3 in amino acids: CATSRGGRQGEPQHF. CDR3 DNA: TGTGCCACCAGCAGAGGTGGGAGACAGGGCGAGCCCCAGCATTTT.

This clone was counted once. This chain connects TRBV10-1 to TRBJ2-3; 13 bases are shared with TRBD2. Trimming at V came to 3 bases and at J to 6 bases, leaving 6 bases not matched to a gene. The CDR3 is 16 amino acids. Per germline, CDR1 WNHNN and CDR2 SYGVQD (reference sequence). The CDR3 here is CASSDGLAGARDTQYF. CDR3 nucleotides: TGCGCCAGCAGTGACGGACTAGCGGGAGCCCGGGATACGCAGTATTTT.

J is TRBJ1-2 and V is TRBV12-5, with D maybe TRBD1 (5 bases). V was clipped by 7 bases and J by 8 bases, with 14 bases between them. Looked up from germline, CDR1 is LGHNT and CDR2 is FRNRAP. This CDR3 spans 12 amino acids. The CDR3 DNA reads as TGTGCTAGTGCCCGGGACTTCTGGGGCTACACCTTC. Its protein product is CASARDFWGYTF.

The rearrangement uses TRBV19 and TRBJ2-1; 7 positions match TRBD2. This CDR3 has 16 residues. With 10 bases clipped from V and 1 base from J, the junction kept 13 bases outside the gene matches. CDR1 and CDR2 (germline): LNHDA, SQIVND (reference sequence). The CDR3: CATTSLLGGSYNEQFF. The CDR3 region has the DNA TGTGCCACTACCTCTCTGCTGGGGGGGTCCTACAATGAGCAGTTCTTC.

The chain is built from TRBV5-1 and TRBJ1-1; D is ambiguous. Looked up from germline, CDR1 is SGHRS and CDR2 is YFSETQ. The V gene lost 0 bases and the J gene lost 8 bases, with 8 bases spanning the gap. The CDR3 runs to 12 residues. CDR3 DNA sequence: TGCGCCAGCAGCTTGGATTGGGCAGAAGCTTTCTTT. It yields the protein CASSLDWAEAFF.

This clone has more than one count but fewer than ten. J is TRBJ2-7 and V is TRBV10-3, with 7 bases matching TRBD1. The CDR3 extends over 13 amino acids. The V gene's germline CDR1 is ENHRY and CDR2 SYGVKD. Trimming removed 4 bases from V and 1 base from J; junction bases left unmatched: 1. CDR3 nucleotides: TGTGCCATCAGTGGGGACAGATCCTACGAGCAGTACTTC. It specifies CAISGDRSYEQYF.

The chain couples TRBV30 to TRBJ1-2; TRBD1 might be the D (5 bases). CDR1 and CDR2 (germline): GTSNPN, SVGIG (reference sequence). The CDR3 is made up of 12 amino acids. Trimming cost V 0 bases and J 13 bases, with 15 bases left between them. The CDR3 here is CAWSVLGRRGTF. Written as DNA, the CDR3 is TGTGCCTGGAGTGTACTTGGACGGAGGGGCACCTTC.

Only a few counts were recorded for this clone. V is TRBV5-6 and J is TRBJ1-1; D might be TRBD1 (6 bases). V was cut by 3 bases and J by 9 bases, with 18 bases left in between. Germline V gives CDR1 SGHDT, CDR2 YYEEEE. The CDR3 runs 14 residues. The CDR3 protein is CASSSRDMPRQAFF. Written as DNA, the CDR3 is TGTGCCAGCAGCTCCCGGGACATGCCACGGCAAGCTTTCTTT. Drawing the rest from reference TRBV5-6 and TRBJ1-1, the complete variable domain is DAGVTQSPTHLIKTRGQQVTLRCSPKSGHDTVSWYQQALGQGPQFIFQYYEEEERQRGNFPDRFSGHQFPNYSSELNVNALLLGDSALYLCASSSRDMPRQAFFGQGTRLTVV.

The chain has TRBV7-6 and TRBJ2-1; no definite D call. Trimming removed 5 bases at V and 9 bases at J, with 8 bases between. The CDR3 is made up of 11 amino acids. CDR1 SGHVS and CDR2 FNYEAQ come from the germline V gene. The CDR3 sequence: CASSRTTEQFF. CDR3 nucleotides: TGTGCCAGCAGCCGAACAACTGAGCAGTTCTTC.

In its sample, this clone was seen a few times. This chain connects TRBV29-1 to TRBJ2-2, with D unclear. Germline CDR1 reads SQVTM; CDR2 reads ANQGSEA. V lost 2 bases and J 8 bases, leaving 6 bases between the germline ends. This CDR3 spans 11 amino acids. The CDR3, as DNA: TGCAGCGTTGAATCCGTAGGGGAGCTGTTTTTT. It specifies CSVESVGELFF.